These T cell receptor beta chains were read from a single sample in a study of post-analysis software for immune sequencing data. TCRdb called the PCR reads again in MiXCR, with one record for every CDR3 protein. The data show about 770,000 distinct CDR3 sequences, with roughly 50% seen just once and just under 5% held by the top ten. Material for sequencing was blood. These receptors all come from a girl between 5 and 17 years old with multiple sclerosis. Both conserved end residues are trimmed from each CDR3.

TRBV4-3,TRBJ2-3,ASSQGSVGLASADTQY
TRBV29-1,TRBJ2-6,SVGNAPGANVLT
TRBV7-2,TRBJ2-3,ASSLDGTSGRGGDTQY
TRBV9,TRBJ2-5,ASTRGGTSGETQY
TRBV7-2,TRBJ2-1,ASRSGSSYNEQF
TRBV7-9,TRBJ2-7,ASSEKRYEQY
TRBV27,TRBJ2-2,ASSLGREATGERF
TRBV5-1,TRBJ1-4,ASSIRGGYSNEKLF
TRBV10-3,TRBJ2-3,ATADSSTDTQY
TRBV4-3,TRBJ2-5,ASSQDARGRNWGTQY
TRBV20-1,TRBJ2-7,SARDLSEQY
TRBV12-3/TRBV12-4,TRBJ2-1,ASGRGGALRNEQF
TRBV7-6,TRBJ2-1,VSSLAVSYNEQF
TRBV6-6,TRBJ1-5,ASSTGQGATTQPQH
TRBV7-9,TRBJ1-2,ASSDGQGPNYGYT
TRBV6-2/TRBV6-3,TRBJ2-5,ASSYTNPTGTGPLQETQY
TRBV29-1,TRBJ2-1,SVDRGEF
TRBV9,TRBJ2-7,ASSPRETSGSYEQY
TRBV20-1,TRBJ2-1,SASPNYNEQF
TRBV24-1,TRBJ2-7,ATSDSGQVSYEQY
TRBV29-1,TRBJ2-7,SVELGSEQY
TRBV29-1,TRBJ2-1,SVGVAGLYNEQF
TRBV5-1,TRBJ2-1,ASSFLIKSYNEQF
TRBV28,TRBJ2-3,ATRTENTDTQY
TRBV3-1,TRBJ2-3,ASSQDWSGSPTDTQY
TRBV7-9,TRBJ1-5,ASSLGQTDNQPQH
TRBV25-1,TRBJ2-5,ASSVADETQY
TRBV6-6,.,AGSYSEETQY